These 21 T cell receptor beta chains were sequenced from one sample in a study of blood T cell repertoires in COVID-19. Clones were sequenced by immunoSEQ multiplex PCR, and TCRdb holds only the in-frame ones, with some missing. The repertoire includes fewer than 500,000 clones, around 87% of them detected once, and 1% to 1.5% sits in the top ten. The sequenced sample consisted of PBMCs or T cells enriched from blood (not recorded which). The receptors derive from a man under 40 who had recovered from COVID-19.

This chain links TRBV11-2 with TRBJ1-6; a weak D match, TRBD1 (5 bases). Germline V gene lookup returns CDR1 SGHAT and CDR2 FQNNGV. There are 16 residues in the CDR3. The V gene lost 3 bases and the J gene lost 6 bases, with 15 bases spanning the gap. As DNA, the CDR3 is TGTGCCAGCAGCTTGGGACTAGGGGTAGCTAATTCACCCCTCCACTTT. Protein sequence: CASSLGLGVANSPLHF.

Only a few counts were recorded for this clone. The chain couples TRBV2 to TRBJ1-2; TRBD1 is a possible D gene (5 bases). The germline V and J ends were trimmed by 1 base and 8 bases, with 11 bases remaining between them. Looked up from germline, CDR1 is SNHLY and CDR2 is FYNNEI. CDR3 length: 13 amino acids. DNA for the CDR3: TGTGCCAGCAGTGAAGATCAGGGAGGCGGCTACACCTTC. Translation gives CASSEDQGGGYTF.

The rearrangement links TRBV10-3 to TRBJ2-7, with D hard to call. The CDR3 covers 14 residues. The germline V gene has CDR1 ENHRY and CDR2 SYGVKD. V lost 3 bases and J 3 bases, leaving 12 bases between the germline ends. In DNA form, the CDR3 reads TGTGCCATCAGTGAAGCTCTAAGTAACTACGAGCAGTACTTC. As protein: CAISEALSNYEQYF.

Concerning this clone itself: Its ends do not fully match the called genes, so a read error is possible. The V gene is TRBV6-1, the J gene TRBJ1-2; no clear D. The germline CDR1 and CDR2 sequences are MNHNS and SASEGT. The CDR3 has 15 residues. In nucleotides, the CDR3 is TGTGCCAGCAGGGAAGGCGACACAGATTCCTATGGCTACACCTTC. This translates into CASREGDTDSYGYTF.

The V call is TRBV6-2 or TRBV6-3, the J call TRBJ2-3, with a weak D call TRBD1 (5 bases). This CDR3 spans 18 amino acids. Trimming took 0 bases from V and 2 from J, leaving 18 bases between them. CDR1 is MNHEY, CDR2 SVGEGT, per germline. CDR3 in amino acids: CASSYSRRQGFFTDTQYF. In nucleotides, the CDR3 is TGTGCCAGCAGTTACTCGCGAAGGCAGGGCTTCTTCACAGATACGCAGTATTTT.

The chain has TRBV19 and TRBJ2-2, with D possibly TRBD2 on 6 matching bases. Per germline, CDR1 LNHDA and CDR2 SQIVND (reference sequence). The CDR3 length is 14 residues. With 11 bases removed from V and 7 bases from J, the gap between germline ends came to 20 bases. CDR3 sequence (DNA): TGTGCCGTCGCGAGCGGGCTTGGGGGCGGGGAGCTGTTTTTT. This gives the protein CAVASGLGGGELFF.

This chain uses TRBV27 with TRBJ2-7; TRBD1 is a possible D gene (6 bases). The CDR3 has 16 residues. Per the germline V gene, CDR1 is MNHEY and CDR2 is SMNVEV (reference sequence). Trimming left V 7 bases short and J 5 bases short, with 24 bases between. CDR3 in amino acids: CASTSQDGQRSHEQYF. For the CDR3, the DNA is TGTGCCAGCACATCTCAAGACGGACAGAGAAGTCACGAGCAGTACTTC.

The DNA of the CDR3 is TGTGCCAGCAGCCAAGATTCGGGTTTGTCAAACATTCAGTACTTC. Translated: CASSQDSGLSNIQYF. This chain links TRBV4-2 with TRBJ2-4; no reliable D call. The CDR3 runs 15 residues. The germline CDR1 and CDR2 sequences are LGHNA and YNFKEQ. The germline V and J ends were trimmed by 0 bases and 6 bases, with 12 bases remaining between them.

Of note for this clone: Other DNA variants within this sample encode the same CDR3. The chain has TRBV12-3 or TRBV12-4 and TRBJ1-2, with D perhaps matching TRBD1 (5 bases). The CDR3 length is 13 residues. Trimming removed 3 bases from V and 1 base from J, with 6 bases in between. CDR3 nucleotide sequence: TGTGCCAGCAGTTTGGGGCGTAACTATGGCTACACCTTC. Translated: CASSLGRNYGYTF.

The genes are TRBV6-5 and TRBJ1-2; 7 positions match TRBD1. The CDR3 loop spans 13 amino acids. V dropped 6 bases and J dropped 5; count of bases not matched to a gene: 6. Per germline, CDR1 MNHEY and CDR2 SVGAGI. The CDR3 loop reads CASSLGTAYGYTF. CDR3 DNA: TGTGCCAGCAGCCTCGGGACAGCTTATGGCTACACCTTC.

The rearrangement uses TRBV2 and TRBJ2-3, with 8 bases fitting TRBD1. CDR3 size: 15 residues. The J segment lost 4 bases and the V segment lost 6 bases, leaving 9 bases of the junction unmatched. Germline V lookup: CDR1 SNHLY, CDR2 FYNNEI. CDR3 region: CASRSTGGMADTQYF. The CDR3 DNA sequence: TGTGCCAGCAGGTCCACAGGGGGAATGGCAGATACGCAGTATTTT. Based on the CDR3 plus reference TRBV2 and TRBJ2-3, the full variable domain is EPEVTQTPSHQVTQMGQEVILRCVPISNHLYFYWYRQILGQKVEFLVSFYNNEISEKSEIFDDQFSVERPDGSNFTLKIRSTKLEDSAMYFCASRSTGGMADTQYFGPGTRLTVL.

This chain joins TRBV6-4 and TRBJ2-1; TRBD2 matches at 11 bases. The length of the CDR3 is 15 residues. Per germline, CDR1 MRHNA and CDR2 SNTAGT. Trimming took 4 bases from V and 4 from J; bases not matched to a gene: 3. This CDR3 reads CASSGGTSGYNEQFF. The CDR3, as DNA: TGTGCCAGCAGTGGGGGGACTAGCGGATACAATGAGCAGTTCTTC.

The CDR3 coding sequence is TGTGCCAGCAGCTTAGAACCACAGGGTTTATATGGCTACACCTTC. It encodes CASSLEPQGLYGYTF. The rearrangement uses TRBV7-2 and TRBJ1-2; D possibly corresponds to TRBD1 (6 bases). Germline V lookup: CDR1 SGHTA, CDR2 FQGNSA. The V end was cut by 1 base, the J end by 5 bases, with 14 bases between. The CDR3 runs to 15 residues.

This clone was found a few times. The chain joins TRBV3-1 (or the pseudogene TRBV3-2) to TRBJ1-1, with D hard to call. The ends were cut back, 2 bases at V and 3 bases at J, with 7 bases in the middle. In germline, CDR1 is LGHDT, CDR2 YNNKEL (reference sequence). CDR3 length equals 13 residues. CDR3 DNA sequence: TGTGCCAGCAGCCAACGCGGGGACACTGAAGCTTTCTTT. Amino acids: CASSQRGDTEAFF.

This chain joins TRBV30 and TRBJ2-4, with a weak D call TRBD1 (5 bases). Germline-derived CDR1 and CDR2 are GTSNPN and SVGIG (reference sequence). Between the trimmed V and J ends, which lost 0 bases and 4 bases, there was a span of 7 bases. This CDR3 region has 13 residues. CDR3 loop: CAWSVQGKNIQYF. The CDR3 DNA reads TGTGCCTGGAGTGTTCAGGGTAAAAACATTCAGTACTTC.

This sequence joins TRBV25-1 and TRBJ1-3, with D unclear. CDR3 length equals 13 residues. V was shortened by 8 bases and J by 3 bases, with 11 bases between the two germline ends. The germline CDR1 and CDR2 sequences are MGHDK and SYGVNS. For the CDR3, the DNA is TGTGCCAGCGTCGGGGTATTTGGAAACACCATATATTTT. It encodes CASVGVFGNTIYF.

V gene TRBV4-1 combines with J gene TRBJ2-7, with 7 nucleotides matching TRBD2. This CDR3 region has 15 residues. In germline, CDR1 is MGHRA, CDR2 YSYEKL. Germline trimming cut 1 base from V and 7 bases from J; bases unmatched to any gene: 10. DNA of the CDR3: TGCGCCAGCAGCCAAGGCGGGGGATCCTACGGGGAGCAGTACTTC. Its protein product is CASSQGGGSYGEQYF.

V and J are TRBV5-4 and TRBJ2-7, with D perhaps matching TRBD1 (5 bases). The CDR3 has 13 residues. Germline V gives CDR1 SGHNT, CDR2 YYREEE (reference sequence). V was shortened by 1 base and J by 7 bases, with 12 bases between the two germline ends. The DNA for the CDR3 is TGTGCCAGCAGCTTGAATAGGCAGGGTGAGCAGTACTTC. Amino acids: CASSLNRQGEQYF.

This clone was recorded only once. The chain links TRBV4-1 to TRBJ2-7; D uncertain. The CDR3 has 14 amino acids. V dropped 4 bases and J dropped 6 bases, with 16 bases sitting between them. Germline values: CDR1 MGHRA, CDR2 YSYEKL. CDR3: CASSRAITSGEQYF. The CDR3 bases are TGCGCCAGCAGCCGAGCGATAACCTCCGGCGAGCAGTACTTC.

CDR3 sequence (DNA): TGCGCCAGCAGCCGAGGACAGACAAACACTGAAGCTTTCTTT. As protein: CASSRGQTNTEAFF. V is TRBV4-3 and J is TRBJ1-1, with D possibly TRBD1 on 6 matching bases. CDR1 and CDR2 from the germline V gene are LGHNA and YSLEER. CDR3 length: 14 residues. V gave up 4 bases and J gave up 2 bases, with 11 bases separating them.

The chain carries TRBV11-3 and TRBJ2-2; 7 bases line up with TRBD2. The CDR3 runs 17 residues. V lost 4 bases, J lost 3 bases, and 11 bases stayed unmatched. Germline CDR1 SGHNT, CDR2 YENEEA. The CDR3 loop is CASSSPEAGRDTGELFF. As DNA, the CDR3 is TGTGCCAGCAGCTCCCCCGAAGCGGGGAGGGACACCGGGGAGCTGTTTTTT.